This passage covers 8 T cell receptor beta chains from one sample sequenced in a study of long-term antiretroviral therapy in people with HIV. Samples were assayed with immunoSEQ v3.0 at survey level. Some clones are missing from TCRdb's copy, which holds only in-frame ones; the method was immunoSEQ multiplex PCR. The sample contains over 15,000 clones, over 60% of which appear only once. Sample: unsorted PBMCs, taken about 2.4 years before starting antiretroviral therapy. These receptor sequences come from a woman between 50 and 59 years old with HIV.

The chain uses TRBV6-6 and TRBJ1-2; 9 bases are shared with TRBD1. CDR3 length: 13 amino acids. The V segment lost 2 bases and the J segment 8 bases; nucleotides outside the gene matches: 3. Germline V gene sequence: CDR1 MNHNY, CDR2 SVGAGI (reference sequence). The CDR3 bases are TGTGCCAGCAGTTACCGGGACAGGGTAGGCTACACCTTC. Its protein is CASSYRDRVGYTF.

The rearrangement uses TRBV11-3 and TRBJ2-2; TRBD1 aligns across 8 bases. V dropped 4 bases and J dropped 0; count of bases not matched to a gene: 7. CDR1 and CDR2 (germline): SGHNT, YENEEA. CDR3 length: 17 residues. The DNA for the CDR3 is TGTGCCAGCAGCTCCAAACTGACAGGGGCGAACACCGGGGAGCTGTTTTTT. This encodes CASSSKLTGANTGELFF.

The chain uses TRBV11-2 and TRBJ2-5; 7 bases align to TRBD2. Trimming took 4 bases from V and 0 from J; bases not matched to a gene: 8. CDR1 and CDR2 (germline): SGHAT, FQNNGV. This CDR3 spans 16 amino acids. CDR3 sequence: CASSSRDGRYQETQYF. In nucleotides, the CDR3 is TGTGCCAGCAGCTCCCGGGACGGGAGGTACCAAGAGACCCAGTACTTC.

The CDR3 protein is CASSLGIQGDGYTF. The DNA of the CDR3 is TGTGCCAGCAGCTTAGGCATACAGGGAGATGGCTACACCTTC. The rearrangement uses TRBV7-6 and TRBJ1-2; TRBD1 is a possible D gene (6 bases). This CDR3 contains 14 residues. With 1 base removed from V and 6 bases from J, the gap between germline ends came to 12 bases. Looked up from germline, CDR1 is SGHVS and CDR2 is FNYEAQ. Looking up the rest from reference TRBV7-6 and TRBJ1-2 gives the full variable domain: GAGVSQSPRYKVTKRGQDVALRCDPISGHVSLYWYRQALGQGPEFLTYFNYEAQQDKSGLPNDRFSAERPEGSISTLTIQRTEQRDSAMYRCASSLGIQGDGYTFGSGTRLTVV.

This clone was observed a handful of times. The J gene is TRBJ2-5, the V gene TRBV5-1; a weak D match, TRBD2 (7 bases). CDR3 length equals 17 residues. Trimming removed 7 bases from V and 1 base from J, with 23 bases in between. Germline V gives CDR1 SGHRS, CDR2 YFSETQ. The CDR3 sequence is CASCQGRGGEVQETQYF. The DNA of the CDR3 is TGCGCCAGCTGCCAGGGGCGGGGAGGGGAGGTCCAAGAGACCCAGTACTTC.

This chain connects TRBV6-1 to TRBJ1-3; TRBD1 matches at 12 bases. Germline assignment: CDR1 MNHNS and CDR2 SASEGT. The CDR3 extends over 18 amino acids. The junction had 8 bases not matched to a gene; V was cut back by 4 bases and J by 1 base. In DNA form, the CDR3 reads TGTGCCAGCAGTGGGGACAGGGGGCCCACCCGGTCTGGAAACACCATATATTTT. It yields the protein CASSGDRGPTRSGNTIYF.

The J gene is TRBJ1-1, the V gene TRBV19; possibly TRBD1 for D (5 bases). Germline lookup yields CDR1 LNHDA and CDR2 SQIVND (reference sequence). V lost 4 bases, J lost 13 bases, and 19 bases lay in between. The CDR3 is 13 amino acids. The CDR3 loop reads CASSREGTGSGFF. The CDR3 DNA is TGTGCCAGTAGTAGAGAGGGGACCGGCTCGGGTTTCTTT.

V is TRBV4-1 and J is TRBJ2-2; D remains unclear. CDR1 and CDR2 from the germline V gene are MGHRA and YSYEKL. This CDR3 spans 16 amino acids. Between the trimmed V and J ends, which lost 0 bases and 2 bases, there was a span of 10 bases. The CDR3 nucleotides read TGCGCCAGCAGCCAAGAGGTTACCATTAACACCGGGGAGCTGTTTTTT. As protein: CASSQEVTINTGELFF.